One sample yielded the 28 T cell receptor beta chains listed below, sequenced in a study of tumor-infiltrating lymphocytes in primary liver carcinoma. Co-extraction yielded RNA and DNA from about 20-30 mg of unsorted bulk tissue. With a constant-region primer, TCR beta cDNA was made from approximately 520 ng of total RNA. Construction of TCR beta libraries relied on three successive nested multiplex PCR rounds employing slightly modified ARM-PCR. The study ran its first two PCR rounds for roughly 9 cycles each, using TRBV1-TRBV30 forward primers and a C-beta reverse primer. Using its own MiXCR run on the multiplex PCR reads, TCRdb lists one record per CDR3 protein. Of around 60,000 distinct CDR3 sequences listed, around 64% are singletons. The material sequenced was liver tumor tissue from sampling region 4. Subset: tumor region T4, right-lateral pole. The receptors were sampled from a middle-aged man with primary liver carcinoma and hepatitis B virus infection.

This clonotype has just a few counts. Its ends do not fully match the called genes, so a read error is possible. This sequence joins TRBV4-3 and TRBJ2-3; D may be TRBD2 (5 bases). This CDR3 region has 14 residues. CDR1 and CDR2 (germline): LGHNA, YSLEER. The CDR3 reads CTSGPSRGTDTQYF. CDR3 in DNA: TGCACCAGCGGCCCGTCTAGGGGCACAGATACGCAGTATTTT.

As for this clonotype: The junction and the germline gene differ at one end; a read error may be behind it. The chain couples TRBV5-4 to TRBJ1-2; TRBD1 might be the D (5 bases). The CDR3 covers 16 residues. Germline V gene data show CDR1 as SGHNT and CDR2 as YYREEE (reference sequence). The CDR3 spells CANSDGSGLKDYGYTF. DNA of the CDR3: TGTGCCAACAGCGACGGATCAGGGTTAAAGGACTATGGGTACACCTTC.

This clonotype was detected only a few times. The chain uses TRBV4-3 and TRBJ2-1, with 9 nucleotides matching TRBD1. V shed 4 bases and J 12 bases; nucleotides not matched to a gene: 16. Germline-derived CDR1 and CDR2 are LGHNA and YSLEER. The length of the CDR3 is 16 residues. CDR3 protein: CASSRFSGTGMQGQFF. CDR3 nucleotide sequence: TGCGCCAGCAGCCGCTTCTCCGGGACAGGGATGCAAGGGCAGTTCTTC.

This clonotype was observed many times. The chain is built from TRBV11-1 and TRBJ2-7; D might be TRBD1 or TRBD2, each matching 5 bases. Germline V gene sequence: CDR1 SGHAT, CDR2 FQDESV (reference sequence). V lost 9 bases, J lost 2 bases, and 11 bases lay in between. The CDR3 totals 12 residues. The CDR3 DNA reads as TGTGCCAGTAGGGACGGGCCCTACGAGCAGTACTTC. It translates to CASRDGPYEQYF.

With regard to this clonotype: Since the CDR3 does not end with the conserved phenylalanine or tryptophan, this likely comes from a read error. V and J are TRBV6-6 and TRBJ1-5; 10 nucleotides agree with TRBD1. The CDR3 contains 15 residues. V dropped 3 bases and J dropped 6; count of bases not matched to a gene: 5. The germline gives CDR1 MNHNY, CDR2 SVGAGI (reference sequence). CDR3: CASSYGQGDGQPQHC. The CDR3 DNA is TGTGCCAGCAGTTATGGACAGGGGGACGGTCAGCCCCAGCATTGT.

Concerning this clonotype: At one end the junction does not follow the germline gene, possibly because of a read error. This sequence joins TRBV29-1 and TRBJ2-3, with 9 bases that match TRBD1. This CDR3 is 15 amino acids long. Germline V gene data show CDR1 as SQVTM and CDR2 as ANQGSEA. The DNA of the CDR3 is TGCAGAGTTGAAACCCGAGACAGGGGGTCAGATACGCAGTATTTT. Its protein product is CRVETRDRGSDTQYF.

This clonotype was found many times. A much larger clone lies a single base off, so this may be a read error. CDR3 sequence: CASSLEGGYHEQYF. The CDR3 DNA follows: TGTGCCAGCAGCTTAGAGGGCGGGTACCACGAGCAGTACTTC. The gene calls are TRBV7-9 and TRBJ2-7; maybe TRBD2 (5 bases). Trimming took 1 base from V and 5 from J, leaving 12 bases between them. The V gene's germline CDR1 is SEHNR and CDR2 FQNEAQ (reference sequence). The CDR3 spans 14 residues.

This clonotype occurred many times. V gene TRBV11-2 combines with J gene TRBJ2-1; D call uncertain. Trimming removed 4 bases at V and 7 bases at J, with 14 bases between. CDR1 is SGHAT, CDR2 FQNNGV, per germline. The CDR3 totals 14 residues. The CDR3 DNA sequence: TGTGCCAGCAGCTCCGCTGCAGGCGGTAATGAGCAGTTCTTC. Its translation: CASSSAAGGNEQFF.

The rearrangement uses TRBV4-2 and TRBJ2-7; weak D call: TRBD2 (7 bases). The CDR3 consists of 14 residues. Germline loops: CDR1 LGHNA, CDR2 YNFKEQ. Trimming took 3 bases from V and 6 from J, leaving 15 bases between them. As DNA, the CDR3 is TGTGCCAGCAGCCACGGTAGGGGGGGAGGCGAGCAGTACTTC. It yields the protein CASSHGRGGGEQYF.

This clonotype came up many times. This rearrangement joins TRBV10-3 to TRBJ1-3; possibly TRBD1 for D (5 bases). The CDR3 extends over 16 amino acids. Germline values: CDR1 ENHRY, CDR2 SYGVKD. The germline V and J ends were trimmed by 7 bases and 0 bases, with 16 bases remaining between them. The chain's CDR3 is CAITGSGGNSGNTIYF. The CDR3 DNA follows: TGTGCCATCACCGGATCCGGGGGTAACTCTGGAAACACCATATATTTT.

Details on this clonotype: The germline gene is not matched at one end of the junction; a read error may be the cause. V usage is TRBV10-3 and J usage is TRBJ2-7; D remains ambiguous. The CDR3 is 12 residues long. Germline-derived CDR1 and CDR2 are ENHRY and SYGVKD. The CDR3 bases are TGTGTCATCATTGAGAAGATGGGGGAGCAGTACTTC. Amino acid sequence: CVIIEKMGEQYF.

This chain connects TRBV11-2 to TRBJ2-1, with D tentatively TRBD2 (6 bases). The ends were cut back, 9 bases at V and 5 bases at J, with 20 bases in the middle. CDR3 length equals 15 residues. CDR1 and CDR2 (germline): SGHAT, FQNNGV. CDR3 sequence reads: CASNPDGSANNEQFF. DNA for the CDR3: TGTGCCAGTAACCCCGACGGGAGTGCCAACAATGAGCAGTTCTTC.

This rearrangement joins TRBV4-1 to TRBJ2-7, with TRBD2 identical over 9 bases. CDR1 and CDR2 from the germline V gene are MGHRA and YSYEKL. This CDR3 comprises 16 residues. This CDR3 is CASGQSLAGPLYEQYF. The CDR3 DNA reads TGCGCAAGCGGCCAATCCCTAGCGGGGCCACTTTACGAGCAGTACTTC.

This clonotype appeared a single time. Since no conserved phenylalanine or tryptophan closes the CDR3, a read error is the likely cause. The rearrangement uses TRBV11-2 and TRBJ1-2; 9 bases are a match to TRBD1. Germline trimming cut 4 bases from V and 7 bases from J; bases unmatched to any gene: 10. CDR1 is SGHAT, CDR2 FQNNGV, per germline. The CDR3 loop spans 15 amino acids. The CDR3 sequence: CASSCTGGSSTGYTL. The DNA of the CDR3 is TGTGCCAGCAGCTGTACAGGGGGCTCCTCCACTGGCTACACCTTA.

This clonotype was picked up a small number of times. The CDR3 carries no conserved terminal phenylalanine or tryptophan, so it likely arises from a read error. The chain links TRBV6-5 to TRBJ2-7; D perhaps matches TRBD1 (7 bases). Per germline, CDR1 MNHEY and CDR2 SVGAGI. The CDR3 is made up of 13 amino acids. V was shortened by 7 bases and J by 3 bases, with 13 bases between the two germline ends. The CDR3 sequence is CASNRQGGYEQYS. CDR3 sequence (DNA): TGTGCCAGCAACCGACAGGGAGGCTACGAGCAGTACTCC.

About this clonotype itself: Compared with germline, one end of the junction differs, possibly owing to a read error. V and J are TRBV11-3 and TRBJ2-3; no clear D gene. CDR1 is SGHNT, CDR2 YENEEA, per germline. The CDR3 has 15 residues. The CDR3, as DNA: TGTGCCAGTAGTTTAGAGTTCGGGCGCACAGACACGCAGTATTTT. This translates into CASSLEFGRTDTQYF.

The chain uses TRBV6-5 and TRBJ2-1; D remains ambiguous. The CDR3 is made up of 12 amino acids. V lost 5 bases and J 6 bases, leaving 8 bases between the germline ends. Germline V gives CDR1 MNHEY, CDR2 SVGAGI. Here the CDR3 reads CASSQVVNEQFF. For the CDR3, the DNA is TGTGCCAGCAGTCAAGTTGTCAATGAGCAGTTCTTC.

In regard to this clonotype: This CDR3 fails to terminate in the conserved phenylalanine or tryptophan, so it likely reflects a read error. The J gene is TRBJ2-5, the V gene TRBV4-3, with 11 bases aligning to TRBD2. The CDR3 spans 17 residues. J gave up 5 bases and V 7 bases, and 15 bases lay outside the gene matches. Germline-derived CDR1 and CDR2 are LGHNA and YSLEER. The DNA of the CDR3 is TGCGCCAGCAACCATGCGGCTAGCGGGAGGACTGGTGAGACCCAGTACTAC. Translated, it gives CASNHAASGRTGETQYY.

Turning to this clonotype: This likely comes from a read error, as the CDR3 has no conserved phenylalanine or tryptophan at its end. This chain uses TRBV12-3 or TRBV12-4 with TRBJ2-4; 15 nucleotides align to TRBD2. With 7 bases clipped from V and 10 bases from J, the junction kept 5 bases outside the gene matches. This CDR3 contains 14 residues. The CDR3 loop is CASTLGTSGRIQYS. Written as DNA, the CDR3 is TGTGCCAGCACTCTCGGGACTAGCGGGAGGATTCAGTACTCC.

Details on this clonotype: This may come from a read error, since a much larger clone is one base off. This chain uses TRBV29-1 with TRBJ2-1; 13 nucleotides align to TRBD2. The V gene's germline CDR1 is SQVTM and CDR2 ANQGSEA. This CDR3 spans 13 amino acids. As DNA, the CDR3 is TGCAGAGGGACTAGCGGGAAGCTCTATGTGCAGTTCTTC. Amino acids: CRGTSGKLYVQFF.

Notes on this clonotype: At one end the junction does not follow the germline gene, possibly because of a read error. The chain employs TRBV11-2 and TRBJ2-7, with D possibly matching TRBD1 (6 bases). There are 16 residues in the CDR3. Germline values: CDR1 SGHAT, CDR2 FQNNGV. The CDR3 protein is CACSFIQGVIHNEQYF. In nucleotides, the CDR3 is TGTGCCTGCAGCTTCATACAGGGTGTCATACATAACGAGCAGTACTTC. Full variable domain (remainder filled in from reference TRBV11-2 and TRBJ2-7): EAGVAQSPRYKIIEKRQSVAFWCNPISGHATLYWYQQILGQGPKLLIQFQNNGVVDDSQLPKDRFSAERLKGVDSTLKIQPAKLEDSAVYLCACSFIQGVIHNEQYFGPGTRLTVT.

To note about this clonotype: This may be a read error: a much more frequent sequence differs by one nucleotide. Here the CDR3 reads CASSLSLTNEKLFF. For the CDR3, the DNA is TGTGCCAGCAGTTTGAGTTTAACTAATGAAAAACTGTTTTTT. This sequence joins TRBV12-3 or TRBV12-4 and TRBJ1-4; the D is unclear. The CDR3 totals 14 residues. The germline V and J ends were trimmed by 3 bases and 1 base, with 6 bases remaining between them.

This clonotype was seen repeatedly, ten times or more. V is TRBV7-9 and J is TRBJ2-5; D unclear. Per germline, CDR1 SEHNR and CDR2 FQNEAQ (reference sequence). V was pared by 3 bases and J by 0 bases, with 14 bases between. CDR3 size: 16 residues. In DNA, the CDR3 is TGTGCCAGCAGCTTTGGTATTACTCGGTACCAAGAGACCCAGTACTTC. Protein: CASSFGITRYQETQYF.

This clonotype is a singleton in its sample. Compared with germline, one end of the junction differs, possibly owing to a read error. This chain connects TRBV5-4 to TRBJ2-3, with a weak D call TRBD1 (6 bases). In germline, CDR1 is SGHNT, CDR2 YYREEE (reference sequence). This CDR3 contains 15 residues. This CDR3 is CASSHREGGTDTQYF. The CDR3 DNA sequence: TGTGCTAGCAGCCACCGAGAGGGGGGCACAGATACGCAGTATTTT.

This clonotype showed up just once. A much larger clonotype is one base distant, so this may be a read error. The CDR3 carries no conserved terminal phenylalanine or tryptophan, so it likely arises from a read error. The V and J genes are TRBV4-1 and TRBJ1-2; no firm D call. V dropped 4 bases and J dropped 2 bases, with 14 bases sitting between them. Germline V gene lookup returns CDR1 MGHRA and CDR2 YSYEKL. The CDR3 is made up of 15 amino acids. The CDR3 reads CASSPSTGLNYGYTV. The CDR3 DNA reads as TGCGCCAGCAGCCCGTCCACTGGACTCAACTATGGCTACACCGTC.

By frequency in the sample, this clonotype is large. The chain has TRBV29-1 and TRBJ2-1; TRBD1 is a possible D gene (7 bases). CDR1 SQVTM and CDR2 ANQGSEA come from the germline V gene. The CDR3 covers 12 residues. The V and J ends lost 7 bases and 7 bases respectively, with 14 bases between them. The CDR3, as DNA: TGCAGCGCCCGCCCAGGGGGGAATGAGCAGTTCTTC. It specifies CSARPGGNEQFF.

About this clonotype itself: One end of the junction does not line up with germline, which may come from a read error. The gene calls are TRBV11-2 and TRBJ2-5; 8 nucleotides line up with TRBD2. Looked up from germline, CDR1 is SGHAT and CDR2 is FQNNGV. The CDR3 runs 16 residues. DNA for the CDR3: TGTGACAGCAGTCAAACTCCAGGCGGGGGGAAAGAGAGCCAGTACTTC. Protein product: CDSSQTPGGGKESQYF.

With regard to this clonotype: A much larger clonotype is one base distant, so this may be a read error. CDR3 DNA: TGCAGCTTCGTAGCGGGAGGTAATGGTGATACGCAGTATTTT. This codes for CSFVAGGNGDTQYF. J is TRBJ2-3 and V is TRBV29-1, with 10 positions matching TRBD2. Germline V gene data show CDR1 as SQVTM and CDR2 as ANQGSEA. This CDR3 has 14 amino acids. After removal of 8 bases from V and 6 bases from J, the junction contained 11 bases not matched to a gene.